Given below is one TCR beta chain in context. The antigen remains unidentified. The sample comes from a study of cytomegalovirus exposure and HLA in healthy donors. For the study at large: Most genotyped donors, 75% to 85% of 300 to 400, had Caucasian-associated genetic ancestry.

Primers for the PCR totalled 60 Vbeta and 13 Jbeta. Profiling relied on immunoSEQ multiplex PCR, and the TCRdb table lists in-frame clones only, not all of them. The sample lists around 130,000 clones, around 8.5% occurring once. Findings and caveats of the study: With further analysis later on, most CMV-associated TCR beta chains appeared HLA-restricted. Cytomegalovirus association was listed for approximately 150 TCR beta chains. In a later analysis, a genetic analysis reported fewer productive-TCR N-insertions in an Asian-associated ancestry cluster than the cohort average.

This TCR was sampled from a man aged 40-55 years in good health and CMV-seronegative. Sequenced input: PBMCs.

DNA for the CDR3: TGTGCCAGTAGTAACAGGGTAATTGCTTTCTTT. Protein: CASSNRVIAFF. The V call is TRBV19, the J call TRBJ1-1; possibly TRBD1 for D (6 bases). With 4 bases removed from V and 11 bases from J, the gap between germline ends came to 11 bases. The CDR3 has 11 residues. The germline V gene encodes CDR1 LNHDA and CDR2 SQIVND (reference sequence).